This T cell receptor (beta chain) emerged from a study of CXCR3-negative and CXCR3-positive naive CD8 T cells. Study results and caveats: CXCR3 expression partially decreased after cryopreservation; most assays used fresh PBMCs. A higher hydrophobicity marked the TRB CDR3s of CXCR3-positive naive cells versus CXCR3-negative naive cells.

Details on this clonotype: Its cognate antigen is unknown.

CD45RO-CCR7+CD27+CD95- defined naive CD8+ T cells. Researchers prepared the TRB cDNA libraries using 5' RACE with UMI labels. TCRdb re-called the 5' RACE reads and shows each CDR3 protein once, DNA omitted. Recorded for this sample: fewer than 80,000 distinct CDR3 sequences. Germline lookup yields CDR1 LGHNA and CDR2 YSLEER. The CDR3 spans 15 residues. This rearrangement joins TRBV4-3 to TRBJ2-7; TCRdb's D call of TRBD1 is untestable without DNA. The receptor's source is a human donor in good health. Some clones in this sample may be carry-over from other donors' samples. The specimen sequenced was naive CXCR3- CD8+ T cells from blood. The subset here: CD45RO-CCR7+CD27+CD95- naive CD8+ T cells lacking CXCR3 (TNR3-). CDR3 in amino acids: CASSQEPGSTYEQYF.